The T cell receptor (beta chain) under discussion was sequenced for a study of blood T cell repertoires in COVID-19. Sequencing was performed with immunoSEQ multiplex PCR; in TCRdb, only in-frame clones are kept and a portion is missing. The profile shows roughly 330,000 clones, more than 70% of them singletons. Recovery meant two consecutive negative NP/OP PCR tests, professional clearance, or resolved symptoms. CDR1 is MNHEY, CDR2 SVGAGI, per germline. The CDR3 sequence is 13 residues long. V gave up 6 bases and J gave up 3 bases, with 11 bases separating them. V and J are TRBV6-5 and TRBJ1-1; possible D gene TRBD1, 5 bases. The specimen sequenced was PBMCs or T cells enriched from blood (not recorded which). This TCR derives from a woman in her 30s who had recovered from COVID-19. The CDR3 sequence: CASSPRGDTEAFF. The DNA for the CDR3 is TGTGCCAGCAGCCCCCGGGGGGACACTGAAGCTTTCTTT.